One TCR beta chain is described in this entry. The ends lost 4 bases at V and 5 bases at J; junction bases unmatched: 9. The germline CDR1 and CDR2 sequences are SGHNT and YYREEE (reference sequence). CDR3 length equals 15 residues. The sample originates from a study of shared clonotypes between healthy human individuals. Using immunoSEQ multiplex PCR, the repertoire was profiled, and TCRdb retains in-frame clones only, with some absent. The sample consists of millions of clones, around nine tenths of them appearing once. V and J are TRBV5-4 and TRBJ1-1; 9 nucleotides line up with TRBD1. The sequenced sample consisted of naive CD4+ T cells sorted from blood. Indicated subset: CD45RA+ positively selected. The source is a young man in good health. The CDR3 sequence: CASSMPTGGDTEAFF. CDR3 in DNA: TGTGCCAGCAGCATGCCTACAGGGGGCGATACTGAAGCTTTCTTT.